This T cell receptor beta chain originates from a study of PD-1 blockade in mismatch repair-deficient tumors. Overall study: All were previously treated, progressing patients with 12 mismatch repair-deficient cancer types.

On this clone itself: What it binds is not known.

Germline lookup yields CDR1 SGDLS and CDR2 YYNGEE. This CDR3 spans 16 amino acids. V dropped 3 bases and J dropped 4 bases, with 19 bases sitting between them. PCR or immunohistochemistry showed mismatch repair deficiency in every enrolled patient. TCR sequencing covered a few patients who responded to pembrolizumab. Whole-study results and caveats: After pembrolizumab, tumor-resident clones rose rapidly, then generally contracted before radiologic responses.

Only in-frame clones appear in the TCRdb table, and some are missing; sequencing was by immunoSEQ multiplex PCR. The table has 100,000 or so clones, about four fifths seen once. The chain uses TRBV9 and TRBJ2-5; no reliable D call. The source is an adult with mismatch repair-deficient cancer. The sequencing used peripheral blood, collected approximately 35 weeks after starting pembrolizumab. CDR3 sequence: CASSARTGILGETQYF. For the CDR3, the DNA is TGTGCCAGCAGCGCCCGGACGGGCATCTTGGGAGAGACCCAGTACTTC.